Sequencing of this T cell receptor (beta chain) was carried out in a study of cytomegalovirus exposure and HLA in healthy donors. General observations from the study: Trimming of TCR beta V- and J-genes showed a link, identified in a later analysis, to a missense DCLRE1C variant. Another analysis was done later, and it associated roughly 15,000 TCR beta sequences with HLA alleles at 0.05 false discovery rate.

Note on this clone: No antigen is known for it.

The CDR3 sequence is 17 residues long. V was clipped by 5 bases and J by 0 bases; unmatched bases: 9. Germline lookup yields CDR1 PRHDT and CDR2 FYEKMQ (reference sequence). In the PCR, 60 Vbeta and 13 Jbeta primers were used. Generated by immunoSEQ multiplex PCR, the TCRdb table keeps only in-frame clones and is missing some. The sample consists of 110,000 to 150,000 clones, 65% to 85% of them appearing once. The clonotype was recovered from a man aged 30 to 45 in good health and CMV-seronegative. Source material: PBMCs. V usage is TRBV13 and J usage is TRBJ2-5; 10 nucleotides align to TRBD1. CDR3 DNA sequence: TGTGCCAGCAGCCCGGGACAGGGGACCCTGTACCAAGAGACCCAGTACTTC. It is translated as CASSPGQGTLYQETQYF.